These 14 T cell receptor beta chains came from one sample sequenced in a study of blood T cell repertoires in COVID-19. The data were produced by immunoSEQ multiplex PCR, yet TCRdb's version contains in-frame clones alone and is incomplete. Of about 180,000 clones listed, 88% are singletons. What was sequenced was PBMCs or T cells enriched from blood (not recorded which). These receptors were obtained from a woman aged 18-30 years who had recovered from COVID-19.

This chain connects TRBV20-1 to TRBJ2-2, with TRBD2 as a possible D gene (5 bases). This CDR3 comprises 15 residues. Trimming pared 3 bases from V and 8 bases from J, leaving 19 bases between. Germline V CDR1 and CDR2: DFQATT, SNEGSKA (reference sequence). CDR3 sequence reads: CSASGPLGSGGELFF. The CDR3 nucleotides read TGCAGTGCTAGTGGGCCCCTAGGGAGTGGGGGGGAGCTGTTTTTT.

The sample holds one count of this clone. The V call is TRBV7-9, the J call TRBJ1-2; unclear D gene. The V and J ends lost 1 base and 7 bases respectively, with 4 bases between them. Looked up from germline, CDR1 is SEHNR and CDR2 is FQNEAQ (reference sequence). The CDR3 spans 11 residues. The CDR3 bases are TGTGCCAGCAGCTTAGGTAGTGGCTACACCTTC. Translated, it gives CASSLGSGYTF.

This chain links TRBV29-1 with TRBJ2-7, with 7 bases matching TRBD2. Trimming at V came to 6 bases and at J to 0 bases, leaving 5 bases not matched to a gene. The CDR3 extends over 13 amino acids. Germline V gene lookup returns CDR1 SQVTM and CDR2 ANQGSEA. The CDR3 DNA reads TGCAGCGTAACCGGGACTACCTCCTACGAGCAGTACTTC. Amino acids: CSVTGTTSYEQYF.

V and J are TRBV18 and TRBJ2-3, with 7 nucleotides matching TRBD1. Germline-derived CDR1 and CDR2 are KGHSH and LQKENI. The CDR3 consists of 16 residues. V lost 3 bases and J lost 0; bases outside the gene matches: 6. The CDR3 protein is CASSPVGTDSTDTQYF. The CDR3 DNA is TGTGCCAGCTCACCTGTCGGGACAGACAGCACAGATACGCAGTATTTT.

The chain carries TRBV19 and TRBJ2-7, with 7 bases identical to TRBD1. J was trimmed by 2 bases and V by 6 bases; bases with no gene match: 4. Germline CDR1 LNHDA, CDR2 SQIVND (reference sequence). CDR3 length: 13 residues. This chain's CDR3 is CASRSGGTYEQYF. In DNA form, the CDR3 reads TGTGCCAGTAGGTCAGGGGGTACCTACGAGCAGTACTTC.

CDR3 amino acids: CASNSAYNEKLFF. In DNA form, the CDR3 reads TGCGCCAGCAACAGTGCTTATAATGAAAAACTGTTTTTT. This chain uses TRBV4-1 with TRBJ1-4; D not resolved. Looked up from germline, CDR1 is MGHRA and CDR2 is YSYEKL. CDR3 length: 13 amino acids. V lost 7 bases to trimming and J lost 4 bases, with 10 bases between them.

This clone showed up just a few times. This chain connects TRBV24-1 to TRBJ2-5; TRBD1 matches 7 bases. The germline V gene encodes CDR1 KGHDR and CDR2 SFDVKD. Trimming took 4 bases from V and 1 from J; bases not matched to a gene: 2. CDR3 length: 14 residues. The chain's CDR3 is CATSEGQFQETQYF. For the CDR3, the DNA is TGTGCCACCAGTGAGGGACAGTTCCAAGAGACCCAGTACTTC.

This clone was seen a few times. The chain recombines TRBV28 with TRBJ2-6; a possible D gene is TRBD2 (6 bases). The CDR3 is made up of 17 amino acids. V was clipped by 3 bases and J by 0 bases, with 12 bases between them. The V gene's germline CDR1 is MDHEN and CDR2 SYDVKM. CDR3 nucleotides: TGTGCCAGCAGTTTGCTAGCGAGGGCCTCTGGGGCCAACGTCCTGACTTTC. Translating gives CASSLLARASGANVLTF.

The chain couples TRBV28 to TRBJ2-5; 14 bases line up with TRBD2. The J segment lost 2 bases and the V segment lost 3 bases, leaving 8 bases of the junction unmatched. CDR3 length: 18 amino acids. Germline CDR1 is MDHEN and CDR2 is SYDVKM. The CDR3 reads CASSLGTSGRGGQETQYF. The CDR3, as DNA: TGTGCCAGCAGTTTGGGGACTAGCGGGAGAGGGGGTCAAGAGACCCAGTACTTC.

This CDR3 reads CASSPTRGQLNEKLFF. For the CDR3, the DNA is TGTGCCAGCAGCCCGACAAGGGGACAGCTTAATGAAAAACTGTTTTTT. J is TRBJ1-4 and V is TRBV7-9; 7 nucleotides agree with TRBD1. The CDR3 is 16 amino acids. Germline V lookup: CDR1 SEHNR, CDR2 FQNEAQ (reference sequence). Unmatched junction bases numbered 10, after V lost 5 bases and J lost 4 bases.

The V and J genes are TRBV5-1 and TRBJ2-1; 8 bases fit TRBD1. Germline assignment: CDR1 SGHRS and CDR2 YFSETQ. V lost 2 bases, J lost 6 bases, and 7 bases stayed unmatched. This CDR3 has 15 residues. The CDR3 DNA sequence: TGCGCCAGCAGCTTAAACAGGGGGTTGGTCAATGAGCAGTTCTTC. Translation: CASSLNRGLVNEQFF.

This clone was seen only a few times. This chain joins TRBV20-1 and TRBJ2-7; unclear D gene. This CDR3 spans 11 amino acids. Per germline, CDR1 DFQATT and CDR2 SNEGSKA (reference sequence). Trimming shortened V by 2 bases and J by 3 bases, and 5 bases separated the two germline ends. CDR3 DNA sequence: TGCAGTGCTAGACGCGACTACGAGCAGTACTTC. Amino acid sequence: CSARRDYEQYF.

This sequence joins TRBV28 and TRBJ2-7; TRBD1 matches at 7 bases. The CDR3 contains 14 residues. The junction had 5 bases not matched to a gene; V was cut back by 4 bases and J by 2 bases. Germline loops: CDR1 MDHEN, CDR2 SYDVKM. The CDR3 DNA reads as TGTGCCAGCAGTTCTAGGGACAGTCCCTACGAGCAGTACTTC. It yields the protein CASSSRDSPYEQYF. Supplemented by reference TRBV28 and TRBJ2-7, the full variable domain reads DVKVTQSSRYLVKRTGEKVFLECVQDMDHENMFWYRQDPGLGLRLIYFSYDVKMKEKGDIPEGYSVSREKKERFSLILESASTNQTSMYLCASSSRDSPYEQYFGPGTRLTVT.

The rearrangement links TRBV13 to TRBJ2-7, with 8 nucleotides matching TRBD2. The ends lost 8 bases at V and 3 bases at J; junction bases unmatched: 3. The CDR3 covers 12 residues. Germline-derived CDR1 and CDR2 are PRHDT and FYEKMQ (reference sequence). This chain's CDR3 is CASGTSIYEQYF. DNA for the CDR3: TGTGCCAGCGGGACTAGTATCTACGAGCAGTACTTC.